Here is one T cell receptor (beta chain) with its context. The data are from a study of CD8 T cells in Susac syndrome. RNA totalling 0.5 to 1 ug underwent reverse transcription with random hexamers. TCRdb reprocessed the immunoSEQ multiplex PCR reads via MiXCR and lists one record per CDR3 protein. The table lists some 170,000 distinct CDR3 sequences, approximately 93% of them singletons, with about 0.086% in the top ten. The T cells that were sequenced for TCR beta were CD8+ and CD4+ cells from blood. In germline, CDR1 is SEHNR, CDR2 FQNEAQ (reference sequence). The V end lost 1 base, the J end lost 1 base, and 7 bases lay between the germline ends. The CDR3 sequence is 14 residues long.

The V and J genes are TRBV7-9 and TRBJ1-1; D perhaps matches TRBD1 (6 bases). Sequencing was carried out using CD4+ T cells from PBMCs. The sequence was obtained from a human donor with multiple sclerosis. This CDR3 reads CASSLVGANTEAFF. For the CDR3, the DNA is TGTGCCAGCAGCTTAGTGGGGGCGAACACTGAAGCTTTCTTT.